This T cell receptor (beta chain) stems from a study of blood T cell repertoires in COVID-19. Study overall: Sample material is recorded as cDNA or gDNA derived from T cells, B-cell-depleted T cells, or PBMCs.

This CDR3 spans 13 amino acids. Trimming shortened V by 3 bases and J by 4 bases, and 9 bases separated the two germline ends. The participants were between about 18 and 89 years old and came from roughly 25 US areas. Categorization into cohorts depended on clinical history that participants reported. Donors in Cohort 3 who had recovered were those with two negative PCRs, healthcare professional clearance, or resolution of their symptoms. The repertoire was sequenced with immunoSEQ multiplex PCR; TCRdb's copy has only in-frame clones and lacks some. Here the sample spans 330,000 or so clones, roughly 90% being singletons.

Sample: PBMCs or T cells enriched from blood (not recorded which). The chain recombines TRBV12-3 or TRBV12-4 with TRBJ1-1; a weak D match, TRBD1 (5 bases). The source of this sequence is a woman in her twenties or thirties who had recovered from COVID-19. CDR3 nucleotides: TGTGCCAGCAGTTTCGGGCAGGGCACTGAAGCTTTCTTT. This gives the protein CASSFGQGTEAFF.